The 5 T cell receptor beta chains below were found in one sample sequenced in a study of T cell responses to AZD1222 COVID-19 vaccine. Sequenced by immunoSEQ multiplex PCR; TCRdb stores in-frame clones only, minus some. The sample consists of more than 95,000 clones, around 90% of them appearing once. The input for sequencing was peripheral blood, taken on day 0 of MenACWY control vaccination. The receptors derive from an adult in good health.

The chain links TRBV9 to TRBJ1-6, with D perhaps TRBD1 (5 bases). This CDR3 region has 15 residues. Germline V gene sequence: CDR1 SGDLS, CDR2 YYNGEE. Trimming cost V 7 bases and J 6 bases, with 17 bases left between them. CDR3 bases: TGTGCCAGCGGATCCGGGCAGGGTTTTAATTCACCCCTCCACTTT. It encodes CASGSGQGFNSPLHF.

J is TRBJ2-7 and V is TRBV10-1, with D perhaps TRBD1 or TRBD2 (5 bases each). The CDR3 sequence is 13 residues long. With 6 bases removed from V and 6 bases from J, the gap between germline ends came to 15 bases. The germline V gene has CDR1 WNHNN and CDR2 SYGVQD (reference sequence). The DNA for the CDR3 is TGCGCCAGCAGGGTCGGGGCGATGGGCGAGCAGTACGTC. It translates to CASRVGAMGEQYV.

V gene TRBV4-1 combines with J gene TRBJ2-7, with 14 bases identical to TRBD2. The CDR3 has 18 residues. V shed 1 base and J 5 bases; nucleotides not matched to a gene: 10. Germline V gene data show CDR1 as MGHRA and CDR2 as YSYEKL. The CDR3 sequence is CASSQGAGTSGSGDEQYF. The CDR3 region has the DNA TGCGCCAGCAGCCAAGGCGCAGGGACTAGCGGGAGTGGGGACGAGCAGTACTTC.

CDR3 loop: CASSQDPGTEGEKLFF. In nucleotides, the CDR3 is TGCGCCAGCAGCCAGGACCCCGGGACAGAGGGAGAAAAACTGTTTTTT. The rearrangement uses TRBV4-1 and TRBJ1-4; 7 nucleotides match TRBD1. Germline V gives CDR1 MGHRA, CDR2 YSYEKL. The CDR3 has 16 residues. Unmatched junction bases numbered 12, after V lost 3 bases and J lost 8 bases.

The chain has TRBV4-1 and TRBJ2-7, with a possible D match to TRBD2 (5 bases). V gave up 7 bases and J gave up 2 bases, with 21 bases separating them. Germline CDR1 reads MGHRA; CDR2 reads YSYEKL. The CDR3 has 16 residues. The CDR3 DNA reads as TGCGCCAGCACCCCCTACCTGGCGGGCCAAACCTACGAGCAGTACTTC. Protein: CASTPYLAGQTYEQYF.